This T cell receptor beta chain was captured by sequencing in a study of tumor T cells in aggressive B-cell lymphoma. Produced via immunoSEQ multiplex PCR; TCRdb's table is partial and in-frame only. Of thousands of clones listed, approximately 91% were seen once; the top ten hold 4.7%. Germline CDR1 and CDR2: SGHTA and FQGNSA. Trimming left V 6 bases short and J 2 bases short, with 10 bases between. This CDR3 is 13 amino acids long. The sequenced material came from tumor tissue. The origin of this receptor is an adult with diffuse large B cell lymphoma. The rearrangement uses TRBV7-2 and TRBJ1-1, with D maybe TRBD1 (5 bases). The CDR3 DNA follows: TGTGCCAGCAGGCGGGACGGTAACACTGAAGCTTTCTTT. It encodes CASRRDGNTEAFF.